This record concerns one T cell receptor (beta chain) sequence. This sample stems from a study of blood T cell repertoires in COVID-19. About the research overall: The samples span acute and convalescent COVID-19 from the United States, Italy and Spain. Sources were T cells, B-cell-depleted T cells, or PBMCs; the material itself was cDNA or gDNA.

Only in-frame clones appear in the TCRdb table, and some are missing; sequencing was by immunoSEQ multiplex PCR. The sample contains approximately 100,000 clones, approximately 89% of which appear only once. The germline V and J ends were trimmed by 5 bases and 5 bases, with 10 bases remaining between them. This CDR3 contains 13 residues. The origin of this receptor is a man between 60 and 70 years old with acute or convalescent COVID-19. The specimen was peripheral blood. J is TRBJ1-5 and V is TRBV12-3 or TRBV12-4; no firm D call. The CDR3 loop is CASSPRSYQPQHF. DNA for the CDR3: TGTGCCAGCAGTCCGCGCTCCTATCAGCCCCAGCATTTT.